This TCR beta chain was observed in a study of blood T cells in healthy people across ages. The study, taken as a whole, reports: Among T cells, TCR beta diversity per million cells dropped roughly linearly as age rose.

Combining a sample-barcoded 5' primer with a J-beta primer mix, a second PCR ran for roughly 7 to 12 cycles. Sequencing recovered at least 3 million CDR3-containing paired-end reads from each sample. TCRdb called the 5' RACE reads again in MiXCR, with one record for every CDR3 protein. The sample consists of about 970,000 distinct CDR3 sequences, roughly 50% of them appearing once. The V gene's germline CDR1 is SGHRS and CDR2 YFSETQ. CDR3 size: 14 residues. As for this clonotype: Antigen specificity is unknown.

Total RNA, at least 5 micrograms per sample, was extracted from PBMCs. This TCR was sampled from a woman between 55 and 75 years old in good health. The sequenced sample was blood. The rearrangement joins TRBV5-1 to TRBJ2-4, with D uncertain. Near its end, the DNA agrees better with TRBJ2-7, so the J call may be wrong. Written as DNA, the CDR3 is TGCGCCAGCAGCTTAAGGCAAGCAGCTTCCGAGCAGTACTTC. This encodes CASSLRQAASEQYF.